This entry lists 11 T cell receptor beta chains sequenced from one sample in a study of T cell responses to AZD1222 COVID-19 vaccine. The method was immunoSEQ multiplex PCR; TCRdb's version includes in-frame clones alone and lacks a portion of them. Of 85,000 to 100,000 clones listed, 85% to 90% were seen once; the top ten hold approximately 5%. The material was peripheral blood, obtained 28 days after the second AZD1222 dose. Source of these receptors: an adult who received the AZD1222 COVID-19 vaccine.

The rearrangement uses TRBV7-3 and TRBJ2-2; 9 bases line up with TRBD1. V lost 5 bases and J lost 8; bases outside the gene matches: 9. Germline assignment: CDR1 SGHTA and CDR2 FQGTGA. CDR3 length: 15 amino acids. The CDR3 loop reads CASSPLGQGLGELFF. In DNA form, the CDR3 reads TGTGCCAGCAGCCCCCTAGGACAGGGGTTGGGGGAGCTGTTTTTT.

This clone has only a few counts. This chain connects TRBV19 to TRBJ1-5; TRBD1 agrees at 7 bases. The V segment lost 5 bases and the J segment 1 base; nucleotides outside the gene matches: 8. The CDR3 length is 16 residues. CDR1 LNHDA and CDR2 SQIVND come from the germline V gene (reference sequence). CDR3 region: CASSSDREGSNQPQHF. The CDR3 nucleotides are TGTGCCAGTAGTTCAGACAGGGAAGGGAGCAATCAGCCCCAGCATTTT.

V usage is TRBV5-1 and J usage is TRBJ2-1; 14 bases are a match to TRBD2. Germline V lookup: CDR1 SGHRS, CDR2 YFSETQ. The CDR3 contains 17 residues. Trimming cost V 1 base and J 7 bases; bases outside gene matches: 7. Here the CDR3 DNA reads TGCGCCAGCAGCTTGTTGACTAGCGGGGGGGCAAGGAATGAGCAGTTCTTC. Encoded protein: CASSLLTSGGARNEQFF.

V gene TRBV4-1 combines with J gene TRBJ1-3; TRBD1 matches 8 bases. Germline CDR1 reads MGHRA; CDR2 reads YSYEKL. J gave up 4 bases and V 1 base, and 3 bases lay outside the gene matches. This CDR3 is 15 amino acids long. The chain's CDR3 is CASSQVAGGGNTIYF. Here the CDR3 DNA reads TGCGCCAGCAGCCAAGTTGCAGGGGGCGGAAACACCATATATTTT.

The rearrangement uses TRBV19 and TRBJ1-1, with 7 positions matching TRBD1. The CDR3 totals 17 residues. Germline V gene sequence: CDR1 LNHDA, CDR2 SQIVND (reference sequence). J was trimmed by 0 bases and V by 3 bases; bases with no gene match: 10. In DNA form, the CDR3 reads TGTGCCAGTAGTATGGACACAGGGGCCGGGATGAACACTGAAGCTTTCTTT. This encodes CASSMDTGAGMNTEAFF.

The rearrangement joins TRBV15 to TRBJ1-1; D not resolved. CDR1 and CDR2 from the germline V gene are LNHNV and YYDKDF (reference sequence). The CDR3 length is 13 residues. V lost 7 bases to trimming and J lost 0 bases, with 9 bases between them. The CDR3 nucleotides read TGTGCCACCACCGGGAGCTTGAACACTGAAGCTTTCTTT. Its translation is CATTGSLNTEAFF.

This chain joins TRBV5-1 and TRBJ1-1; no clear D. Germline V lookup: CDR1 SGHRS, CDR2 YFSETQ. V was cut by 0 bases and J by 1 base, with 7 bases left in between. The CDR3 length is 14 residues. CDR3 DNA: TGCGCCAGCAGCTTGGTCCCCCCGAACACTGAAGCTTTCTTT. The encoded protein is CASSLVPPNTEAFF. Full variable domain (missing parts from reference TRBV5-1 and TRBJ1-1): KAGVTQTPRYLIKTRGQQVTLSCSPISGHRSVSWYQQTPGQGLQFLFEYFSETQRNKGNFPGRFSGRQFSNSRSEMNVSTLELGDSALYLCASSLVPPNTEAFFGQGTRLTVV.

The chain joins TRBV19 to TRBJ1-1; D is perhaps TRBD1 (5 bases). The CDR3 consists of 15 residues. The V and J ends lost 4 bases and 4 bases respectively, with 16 bases between them. Germline V gene lookup returns CDR1 LNHDA and CDR2 SQIVND (reference sequence). CDR3 protein: CASSRGPSGVTEAFF. DNA of the CDR3: TGTGCCAGTAGTAGGGGACCCTCGGGGGTCACTGAAGCTTTCTTT.

This clone appeared once. The chain carries TRBV25-1 and TRBJ1-2; no clear D gene. This CDR3 is 13 amino acids long. Germline V gene sequence: CDR1 MGHDK, CDR2 SYGVNS. With 3 bases removed from V and 1 base from J, the gap between germline ends came to 6 bases. The CDR3 loop reads CASSDPVNYGYTF. CDR3 nucleotides: TGTGCCAGCAGTGATCCAGTTAACTATGGCTACACCTTC.

This clone was recorded once. The chain combines TRBV7-6 with TRBJ2-2; no firm D call. The CDR3 length is 15 residues. Looked up from germline, CDR1 is SGHVS and CDR2 is FNYEAQ. The ends were cut back, 0 bases at V and 1 base at J, with 6 bases in the middle. The CDR3 loop reads CASSLAGQNTGELFF. The CDR3 bases are TGTGCCAGCAGCTTAGCTGGTCAGAACACCGGGGAGCTGTTTTTT.

This rearrangement joins TRBV7-9 to TRBJ1-1; D may be TRBD1 (6 bases). Germline V gene data show CDR1 as SEHNR and CDR2 as FQNEAQ (reference sequence). V shed 2 bases and J shed 1 base, with 8 bases lying between them. This CDR3 contains 14 residues. CDR3 sequence (DNA): TGTGCCAGCAGCTTAACAGGGAGGAACACTGAAGCTTTCTTT. Translated, it gives CASSLTGRNTEAFF.